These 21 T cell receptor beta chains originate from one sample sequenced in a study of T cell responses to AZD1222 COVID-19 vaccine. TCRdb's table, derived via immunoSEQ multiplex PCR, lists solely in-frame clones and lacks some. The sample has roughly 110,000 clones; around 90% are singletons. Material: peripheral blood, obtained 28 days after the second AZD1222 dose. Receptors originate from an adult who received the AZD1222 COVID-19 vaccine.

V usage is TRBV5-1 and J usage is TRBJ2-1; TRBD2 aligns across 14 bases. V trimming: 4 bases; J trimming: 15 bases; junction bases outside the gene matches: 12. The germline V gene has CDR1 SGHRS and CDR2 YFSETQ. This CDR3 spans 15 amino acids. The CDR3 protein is CASSQTGLAGVEGFF. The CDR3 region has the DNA TGCGCCAGCAGCCAGACGGGACTAGCGGGAGTAGAGGGGTTCTTC.

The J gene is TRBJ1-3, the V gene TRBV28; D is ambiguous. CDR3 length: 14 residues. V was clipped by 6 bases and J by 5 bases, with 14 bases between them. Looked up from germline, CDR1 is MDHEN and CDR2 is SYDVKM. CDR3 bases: TGTGCCAGCAGCCCCCCGGGAGTCAGAAACACCATATATTTT. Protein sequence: CASSPPGVRNTIYF. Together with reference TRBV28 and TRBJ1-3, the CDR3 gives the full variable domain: DVKVTQSSRYLVKRTGEKVFLECVQDMDHENMFWYRQDPGLGLRLIYFSYDVKMKEKGDIPEGYSVSREKKERFSLILESASTNQTSMYLCASSPPGVRNTIYFGEGSWLTVV.

The CDR3 sequence is CASSSRGGFPYEQYF. The DNA for the CDR3 is TGTGCCAGCAGTTCCCGAGGGGGGTTCCCCTACGAGCAGTACTTC. The chain has TRBV27 and TRBJ2-7; D may be TRBD1 or TRBD2 (6 bases each). CDR1 and CDR2 from the germline V gene are MNHEY and SMNVEV (reference sequence). This CDR3 region has 15 residues. V lost 4 bases to trimming and J lost 2 bases, with 15 bases between them.

The CDR3 is CASSPGLDPTGELFF. The CDR3 DNA sequence: TGTGCCAGCAGCCCGGGACTAGATCCAACCGGGGAGCTGTTTTTT. The chain is built from TRBV27 and TRBJ2-2; 8 bases align to TRBD2. Germline V gene data show CDR1 as MNHEY and CDR2 as SMNVEV (reference sequence). This CDR3 contains 15 residues. V trimming: 6 bases; J trimming: 5 bases; junction bases outside the gene matches: 8.

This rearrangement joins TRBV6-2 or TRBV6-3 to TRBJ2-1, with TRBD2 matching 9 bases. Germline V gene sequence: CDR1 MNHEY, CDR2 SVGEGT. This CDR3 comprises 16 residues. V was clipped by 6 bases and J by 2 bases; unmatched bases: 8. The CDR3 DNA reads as TGTGCCAGCAGCCCTACGCCTAGCGGGGCCTACAATGAGCAGTTCTTC. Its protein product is CASSPTPSGAYNEQFF.

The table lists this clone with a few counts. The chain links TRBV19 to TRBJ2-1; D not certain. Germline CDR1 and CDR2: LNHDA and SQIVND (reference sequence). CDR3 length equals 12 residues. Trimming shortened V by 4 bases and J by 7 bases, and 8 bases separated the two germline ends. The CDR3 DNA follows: TGTGCCAGTAGTAAGCAGCCTAATGAGCAGTTCTTC. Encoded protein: CASSKQPNEQFF.

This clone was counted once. The CDR3 bases are TGTGCCAGCAGCGAGCTCCCCCTGGGACAGGGTTCTGTCTCACCCCTCCACTTT. It is translated as CASSELPLGQGSVSPLHF. The rearrangement joins TRBV9 to TRBJ1-6; 9 bases align to TRBD1. Germline trimming cut 3 bases from V and 10 bases from J; bases unmatched to any gene: 17. The CDR3 has 18 residues. The germline CDR1 and CDR2 sequences are SGDLS and YYNGEE.

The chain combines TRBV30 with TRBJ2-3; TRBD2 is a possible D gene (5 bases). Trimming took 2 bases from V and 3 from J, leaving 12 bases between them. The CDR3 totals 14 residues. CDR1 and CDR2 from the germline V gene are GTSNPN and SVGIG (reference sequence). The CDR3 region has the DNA TGTGCCTGGAGTCCGGGGTTCGGGACAGATACGCAGTATTTT. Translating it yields CAWSPGFGTDTQYF.

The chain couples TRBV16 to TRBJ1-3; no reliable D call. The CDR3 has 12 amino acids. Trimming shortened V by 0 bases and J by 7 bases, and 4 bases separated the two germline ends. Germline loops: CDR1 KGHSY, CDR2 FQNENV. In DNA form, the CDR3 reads TGTGCCAGCAGCCAATCGAGGAACACCATATATTTT. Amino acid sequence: CASSQSRNTIYF. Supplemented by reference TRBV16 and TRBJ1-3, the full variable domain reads GEEVAQTPKHLVRGEGQKAKLYCAPIKGHSYVFWYQQVLKNEFKFLISFQNENVFDETGMPKERFSAKCLPNSPCSLEIQATKLEDSAVYFCASSQSRNTIYFGEGSWLTVV.

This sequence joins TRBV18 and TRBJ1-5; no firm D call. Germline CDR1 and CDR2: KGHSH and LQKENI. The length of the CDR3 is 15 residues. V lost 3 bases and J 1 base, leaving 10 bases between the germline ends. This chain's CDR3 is CASSPDEDSNQPQHF. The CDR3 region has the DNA TGTGCCAGCTCACCGGACGAGGACAGCAATCAGCCCCAGCATTTT.

This CDR3 is CASSYGTGGTEAFF. In DNA form, the CDR3 reads TGTGCCAGCAGTTACGGTACAGGGGGCACTGAAGCTTTCTTT. The chain recombines TRBV6-2 or TRBV6-3 with TRBJ1-1; 8 bases line up with TRBD1. CDR3 length: 14 residues. Germline CDR1 MNHEY, CDR2 SVGEGT. With V trimmed by 2 bases and J by 4 bases, 3 bases remained unmatched.

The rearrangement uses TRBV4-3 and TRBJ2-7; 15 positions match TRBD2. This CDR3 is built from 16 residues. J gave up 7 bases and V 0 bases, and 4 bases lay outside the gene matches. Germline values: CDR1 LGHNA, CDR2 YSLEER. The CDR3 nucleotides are TGCGCCAGCAGCCAAGAAGGGGGACTAGCGGGAGGAGAGCAGTACTTC. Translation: CASSQEGGLAGGEQYF.

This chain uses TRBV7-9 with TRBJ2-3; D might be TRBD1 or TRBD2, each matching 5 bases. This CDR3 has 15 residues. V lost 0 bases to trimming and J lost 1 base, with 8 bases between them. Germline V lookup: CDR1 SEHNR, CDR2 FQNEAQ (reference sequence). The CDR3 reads CASSLAVGGTDTQYF. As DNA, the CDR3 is TGTGCCAGCAGCTTAGCGGTGGGGGGCACAGATACGCAGTATTTT.

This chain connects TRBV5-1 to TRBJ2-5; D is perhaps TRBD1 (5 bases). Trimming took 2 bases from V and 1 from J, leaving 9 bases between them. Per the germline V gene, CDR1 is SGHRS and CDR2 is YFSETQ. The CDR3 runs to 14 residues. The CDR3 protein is CASSLQVSQETQYF. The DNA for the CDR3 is TGCGCCAGCAGCTTACAGGTTTCCCAAGAGACCCAGTACTTC.

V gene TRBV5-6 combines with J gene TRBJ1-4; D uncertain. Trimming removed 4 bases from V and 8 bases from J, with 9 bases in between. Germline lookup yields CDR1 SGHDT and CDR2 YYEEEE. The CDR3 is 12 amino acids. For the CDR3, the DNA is TGTGCCAGCAGCGCATTGGAAGAAAAACTGTTTTTT. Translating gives CASSALEEKLFF.

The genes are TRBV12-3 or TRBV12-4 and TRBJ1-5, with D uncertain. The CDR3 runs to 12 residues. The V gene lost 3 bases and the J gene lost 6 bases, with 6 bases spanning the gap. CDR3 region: CASSFTPQPQHF. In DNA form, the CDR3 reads TGTGCCAGCAGTTTCACGCCTCAGCCCCAGCATTTT.

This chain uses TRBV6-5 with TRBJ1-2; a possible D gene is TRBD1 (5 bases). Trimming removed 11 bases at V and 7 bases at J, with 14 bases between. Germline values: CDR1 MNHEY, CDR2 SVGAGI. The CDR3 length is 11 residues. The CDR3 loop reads CAGSWGVGYTF. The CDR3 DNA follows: TGTGCCGGGTCCTGGGGGGTTGGCTACACCTTC.

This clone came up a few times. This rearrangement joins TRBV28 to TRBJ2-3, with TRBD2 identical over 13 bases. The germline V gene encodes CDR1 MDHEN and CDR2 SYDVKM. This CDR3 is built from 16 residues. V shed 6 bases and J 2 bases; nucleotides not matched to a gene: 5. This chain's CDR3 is CASSRLAGGYTDTQYF. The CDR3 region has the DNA TGTGCCAGCAGCAGACTAGCGGGGGGCTACACAGATACGCAGTATTTT. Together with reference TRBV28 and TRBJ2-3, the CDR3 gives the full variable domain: DVKVTQSSRYLVKRTGEKVFLECVQDMDHENMFWYRQDPGLGLRLIYFSYDVKMKEKGDIPEGYSVSREKKERFSLILESASTNQTSMYLCASSRLAGGYTDTQYFGPGTRLTVL.

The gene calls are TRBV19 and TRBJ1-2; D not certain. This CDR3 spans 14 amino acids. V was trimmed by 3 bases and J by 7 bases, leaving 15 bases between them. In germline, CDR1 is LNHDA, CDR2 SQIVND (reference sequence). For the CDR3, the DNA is TGTGCCAGTAGTATTCCTCGGGAGGTCGCTGGCTACACCTTC. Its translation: CASSIPREVAGYTF.

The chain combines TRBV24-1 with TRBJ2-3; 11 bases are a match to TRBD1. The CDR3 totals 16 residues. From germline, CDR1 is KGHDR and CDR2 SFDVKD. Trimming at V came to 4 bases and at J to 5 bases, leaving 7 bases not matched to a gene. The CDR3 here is CATSDRTGGLRDTQYF. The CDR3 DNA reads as TGTGCCACCAGTGACAGGACAGGGGGCCTGCGAGATACGCAGTATTTT.

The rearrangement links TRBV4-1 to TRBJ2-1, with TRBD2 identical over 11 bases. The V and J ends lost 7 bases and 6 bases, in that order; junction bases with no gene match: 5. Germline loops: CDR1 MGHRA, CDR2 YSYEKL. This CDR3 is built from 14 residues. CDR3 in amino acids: CASKPSGRSNEQFF. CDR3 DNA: TGCGCCAGCAAGCCTAGCGGGAGGTCCAATGAGCAGTTCTTC.